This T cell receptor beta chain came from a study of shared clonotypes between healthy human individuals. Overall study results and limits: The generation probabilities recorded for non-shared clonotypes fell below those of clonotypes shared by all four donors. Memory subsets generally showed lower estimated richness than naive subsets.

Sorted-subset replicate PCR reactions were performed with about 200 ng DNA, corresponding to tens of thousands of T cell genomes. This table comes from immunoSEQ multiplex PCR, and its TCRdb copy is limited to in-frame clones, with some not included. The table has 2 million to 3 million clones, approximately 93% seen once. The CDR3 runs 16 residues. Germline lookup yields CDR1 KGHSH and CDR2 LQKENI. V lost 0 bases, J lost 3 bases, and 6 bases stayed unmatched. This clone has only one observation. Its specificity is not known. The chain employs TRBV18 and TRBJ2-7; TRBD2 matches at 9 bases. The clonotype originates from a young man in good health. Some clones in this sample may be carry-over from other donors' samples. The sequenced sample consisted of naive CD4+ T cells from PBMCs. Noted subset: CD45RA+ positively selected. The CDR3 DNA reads TGTGCCAGCTCACCACCGGATCTAGCGGGGTTCTACGAGCAGTACTTC. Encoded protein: CASSPPDLAGFYEQYF.